Following are 10 T cell receptor beta chains from one sample sequenced in a study of PD-1 blockade in classical Hodgkin lymphoma. The sample's time point: cycle 4 day 1 (C4D1), after less than 7 weeks of nivolumab. Brentuximab vedotin exposure varied among the patients, all of whom had relapsed after autologous stem cell transplantation. By magnetic negative selection, CD8+ T cells were isolated from the thawed PBMCs. Here immunoSEQ multiplex PCR was the method, and the copy in TCRdb shows in-frame clones only, minus some. The data show about 15,000 clones, around 90% seen once. The starting material was CD8+ T cells from blood, obtained before the fourth cycle of nivolumab. These receptors were obtained from a human donor with classical Hodgkin lymphoma.

The chain recombines TRBV19 with TRBJ2-1; D possibly corresponds to TRBD1 (5 bases). CDR1 is LNHDA and CDR2 is SQIVND in the germline V gene (reference sequence). The V end was cut by 3 bases, the J end by 1 base, with 10 bases between. This CDR3 spans 15 amino acids. The CDR3 reads CASSIQGPSYNEQFF. CDR3 nucleotides: TGTGCCAGTAGTATCCAGGGTCCGTCCTACAATGAGCAGTTCTTC.

Worth noting for this clone: At one boundary the junction diverges from the germline segment, which might be a read error. The chain is built from TRBV28 and TRBJ2-3, with TRBD2 identical over 15 bases. Germline assignment: CDR1 MDHEN and CDR2 SYDVKM. This CDR3 has 19 amino acids. The CDR3 region is CASSLWGLAGGGGTDTQYF. The DNA of the CDR3 is TGTGCCAGCAGTCTATGGGGACTAGCGGGGGGAGGAGGCACAGATACGCAGTATTTT.

The rearrangement links TRBV4-1 to TRBJ1-4; no definite D call. CDR3 length: 15 amino acids. Germline V gene sequence: CDR1 MGHRA, CDR2 YSYEKL. Trimming left V 2 bases short and J 7 bases short, with 14 bases between. The DNA of the CDR3 is TGCGCCAGCAGCCAACGGACGCTTGAGAGTGAAAAACTGTTTTTT. Residues: CASSQRTLESEKLFF.

The V call is TRBV7-2, the J call TRBJ2-1, with TRBD1 as a possible D gene (5 bases). V lost 5 bases and J lost 0, with 11 bases in between. The CDR3 spans 15 residues. Germline CDR1 and CDR2: SGHTA and FQGNSA. CDR3 loop: CASSEDNSSYNEQFF. The DNA for the CDR3 is TGTGCCAGCAGCGAGGACAACAGCTCCTACAATGAGCAGTTCTTC.

V usage is TRBV29-1 and J usage is TRBJ2-7, with 9 bases identical to TRBD2. CDR1 and CDR2 from the germline V gene are SQVTM and ANQGSEA. This CDR3 is 15 amino acids long. V lost 4 bases, J lost 4 bases, and 11 bases stayed unmatched. Here the CDR3 DNA reads TGCAGCGTTGTCGGTATGGCGGGAGGGCCATACGAGCAGTACTTC. This gives the protein CSVVGMAGGPYEQYF.

The J gene is TRBJ2-7, the V gene TRBV6-5; D perhaps matches TRBD1 (5 bases). The CDR3 loop spans 14 amino acids. Trimming stripped 0 bases from V and 7 bases from J, with 13 bases between. Germline CDR1 reads MNHEY; CDR2 reads SVGAGI. The chain's CDR3 is CASSYSGAVEEQYF. The DNA of the CDR3 is TGTGCCAGCAGTTACTCTGGGGCAGTGGAGGAGCAGTACTTC.

This CDR3 is CASSIPDRGKNSPLHF. CDR3 sequence (DNA): TGTGCCAGTAGTATCCCGGACAGGGGGAAAAATTCACCCCTCCACTTT. The chain recombines TRBV19 with TRBJ1-6, with TRBD1 matching 10 bases. Unmatched junction bases numbered 6, after V lost 3 bases and J lost 7 bases. This CDR3 region has 16 residues. Germline CDR1 and CDR2: LNHDA and SQIVND (reference sequence). Full variable domain (remainder filled in from reference TRBV19 and TRBJ1-6): DGGITQSPKYLFRKEGQNVTLSCEQNLNHDAMYWYRQDPGQGLRLIYYSQIVNDFQKGDIAEGYSVSREKKESFPLTVTSAQKNPTAFYLCASSIPDRGKNSPLHFGNGTRLTVT.

The chain recombines TRBV7-2 with TRBJ1-6; D call uncertain. Trimming took off 5 bases at V and 9 bases at J, with 11 bases between the two ends. This CDR3 region has 13 residues. In germline, CDR1 is SGHTA, CDR2 FQGNSA. In DNA form, the CDR3 reads TGTGCCAGCAGCCCTCCTACAGTTTCACCCCTCCACTTT. Protein product: CASSPPTVSPLHF.

The chain employs TRBV5-5 and TRBJ1-6, with unresolved D. CDR1 is SGHKS, CDR2 YYEKEE, per germline (reference sequence). This CDR3 spans 15 amino acids. Between the trimmed V and J ends, which lost 7 bases and 14 bases, there was a span of 25 bases. CDR3 region: CASFGGQPFGLTLHF. The CDR3 coding sequence is TGTGCCAGCTTTGGAGGGCAGCCCTTTGGTTTAACCCTCCACTTT. Based on the CDR3 plus reference TRBV5-5 and TRBJ1-6, the full variable domain is DAGVTQSPTHLIKTRGQQVTLRCSPISGHKSVSWYQQVLGQGPQFIFQYYEKEERGRGNFPDRFSARQFPNYSSELNVNALLLGDSALYLCASFGGQPFGLTLHFGNGTRLTVT.

The V and J genes are TRBV28 and TRBJ1-1; TRBD1 might be the D (5 bases). The V end was cut by 6 bases, the J end by 1 base, with 18 bases between. The CDR3 spans 16 residues. Germline assignment: CDR1 MDHEN and CDR2 SYDVKM. The CDR3 nucleotides read TGTGCCAGCAGCCACCCCAATGGGGGTCCGAACACTGAAGCTTTCTTT. Its translation: CASSHPNGGPNTEAFF.